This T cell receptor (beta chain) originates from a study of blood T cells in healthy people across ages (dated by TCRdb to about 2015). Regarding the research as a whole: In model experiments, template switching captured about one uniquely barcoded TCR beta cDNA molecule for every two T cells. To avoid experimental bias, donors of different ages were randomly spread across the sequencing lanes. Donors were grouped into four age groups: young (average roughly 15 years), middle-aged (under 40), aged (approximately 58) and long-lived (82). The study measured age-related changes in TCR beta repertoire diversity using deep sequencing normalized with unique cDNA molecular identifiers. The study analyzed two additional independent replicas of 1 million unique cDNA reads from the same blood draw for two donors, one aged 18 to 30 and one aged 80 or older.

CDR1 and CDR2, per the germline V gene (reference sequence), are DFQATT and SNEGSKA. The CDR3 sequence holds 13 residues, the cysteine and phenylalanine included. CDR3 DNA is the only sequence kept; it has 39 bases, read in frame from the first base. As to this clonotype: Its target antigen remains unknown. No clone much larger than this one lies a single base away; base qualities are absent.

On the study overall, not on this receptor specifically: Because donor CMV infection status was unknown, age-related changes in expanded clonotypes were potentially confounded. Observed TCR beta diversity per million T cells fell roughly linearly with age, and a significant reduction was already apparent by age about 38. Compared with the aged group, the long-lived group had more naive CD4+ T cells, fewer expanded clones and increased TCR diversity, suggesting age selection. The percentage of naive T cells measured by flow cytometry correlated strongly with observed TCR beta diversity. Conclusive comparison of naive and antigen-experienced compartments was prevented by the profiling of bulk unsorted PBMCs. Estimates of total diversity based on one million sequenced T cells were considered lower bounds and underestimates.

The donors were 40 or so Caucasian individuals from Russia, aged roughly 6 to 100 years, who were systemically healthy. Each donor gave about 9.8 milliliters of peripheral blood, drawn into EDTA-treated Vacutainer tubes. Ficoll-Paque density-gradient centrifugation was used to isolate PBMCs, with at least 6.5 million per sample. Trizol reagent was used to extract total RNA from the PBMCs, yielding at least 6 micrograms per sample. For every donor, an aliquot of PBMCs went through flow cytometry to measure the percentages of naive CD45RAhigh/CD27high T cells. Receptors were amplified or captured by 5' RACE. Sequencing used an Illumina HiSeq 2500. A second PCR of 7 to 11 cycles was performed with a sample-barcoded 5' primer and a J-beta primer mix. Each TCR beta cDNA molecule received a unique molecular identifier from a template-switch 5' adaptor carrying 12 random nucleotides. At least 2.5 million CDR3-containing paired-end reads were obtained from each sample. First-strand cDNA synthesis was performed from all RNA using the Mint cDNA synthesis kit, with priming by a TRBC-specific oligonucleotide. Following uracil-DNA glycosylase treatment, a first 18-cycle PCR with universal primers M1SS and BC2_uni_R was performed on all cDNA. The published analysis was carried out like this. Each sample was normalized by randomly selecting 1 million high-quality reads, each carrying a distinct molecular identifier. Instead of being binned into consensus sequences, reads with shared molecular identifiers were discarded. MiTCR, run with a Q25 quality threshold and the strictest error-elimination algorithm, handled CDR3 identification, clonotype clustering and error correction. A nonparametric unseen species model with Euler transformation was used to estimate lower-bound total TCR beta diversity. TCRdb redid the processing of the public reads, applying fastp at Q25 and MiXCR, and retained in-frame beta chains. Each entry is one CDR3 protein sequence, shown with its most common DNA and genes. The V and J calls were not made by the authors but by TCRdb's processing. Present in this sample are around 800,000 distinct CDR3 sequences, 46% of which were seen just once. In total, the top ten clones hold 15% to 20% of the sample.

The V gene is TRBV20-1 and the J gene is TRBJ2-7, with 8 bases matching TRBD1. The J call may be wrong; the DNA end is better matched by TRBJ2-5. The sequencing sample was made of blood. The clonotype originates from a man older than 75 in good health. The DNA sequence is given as TGCAGTGCTAGGAACAGGGGGTCGGAGACCCAGTACTTC. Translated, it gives CSARNRGSETQYF.